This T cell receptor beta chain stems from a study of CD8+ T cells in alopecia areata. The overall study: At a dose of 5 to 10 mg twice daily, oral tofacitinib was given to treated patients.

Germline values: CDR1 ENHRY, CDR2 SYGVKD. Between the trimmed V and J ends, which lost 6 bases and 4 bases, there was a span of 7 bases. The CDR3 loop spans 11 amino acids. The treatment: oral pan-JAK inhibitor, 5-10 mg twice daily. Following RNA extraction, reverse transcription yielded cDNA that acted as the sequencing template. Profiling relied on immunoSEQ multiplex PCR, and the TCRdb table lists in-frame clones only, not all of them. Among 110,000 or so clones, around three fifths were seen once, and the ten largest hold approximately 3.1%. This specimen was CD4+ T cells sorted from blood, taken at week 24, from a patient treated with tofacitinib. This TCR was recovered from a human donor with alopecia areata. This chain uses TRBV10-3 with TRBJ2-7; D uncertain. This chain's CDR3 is CAIRIEYEQYF. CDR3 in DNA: TGTGCCATCAGGATAGAATACGAGCAGTACTTC.